These 26 T cell receptor beta chains originate from one sample sequenced in a study of CD8+ T cells in alopecia areata. Specified treatment: oral pan-JAK inhibitor, 5-10 mg twice daily. The sequencing template was cDNA reverse transcribed from extracted RNA. Data came from immunoSEQ multiplex PCR; TCRdb stores just in-frame clones and leaves some out. The data show a few hundred thousand clones, 60% seen once. The sample was CD4+ T cells sorted from blood, taken around week 53, from a patient treated with tofacitinib. These receptors were taken from a human donor with alopecia areata.

The rearrangement links TRBV2 to TRBJ2-7; 7 bases match TRBD1. Germline CDR1 SNHLY, CDR2 FYNNEI. This CDR3 has 15 amino acids. The V and J ends lost 0 bases and 4 bases, in that order; junction bases with no gene match: 6. The CDR3 nucleotides are TGTGCCAGCAGTGAAGCGGCGTCCAGGGGGTACGAGCAGTACTTC. Translated: CASSEAASRGYEQYF.

The V gene is TRBV29-1, the J gene TRBJ2-6, with D unresolved. CDR1 SQVTM and CDR2 ANQGSEA come from the germline V gene. The CDR3 length is 12 residues. The germline V and J ends were trimmed by 7 bases and 3 bases, with 7 bases remaining between them. The DNA of the CDR3 is TGCAGCGGACGCGATGGGGCCAACGTCCTGACTTTC. The encoded protein is CSGRDGANVLTF.

The chain couples TRBV30 to TRBJ1-2; D may be TRBD1 (5 bases). V was shortened by 2 bases and J by 0 bases, with 16 bases between the two germline ends. This CDR3 comprises 16 residues. CDR1 is GTSNPN and CDR2 is SVGIG in the germline V gene (reference sequence). The CDR3 here is CAWSPFGTQANYGYTF. The CDR3 bases are TGTGCCTGGAGTCCGTTTGGGACGCAAGCTAACTATGGCTACACCTTC.

This clone turned up a few times. CDR3 amino acids: CASSLRWLAANTGELFF. CDR3 nucleotide sequence: TGTGCCAGCAGCTTAAGATGGCTGGCGGCGAACACCGGGGAGCTGTTTTTT. This chain joins TRBV7-9 and TRBJ2-2; D not certain. The CDR3 contains 17 residues. From germline, CDR1 is SEHNR and CDR2 FQNEAQ (reference sequence). Trimming cost V 2 bases and J 0 bases, with 13 bases left between them.

The chain is built from TRBV29-1 and TRBJ1-1; D is perhaps TRBD1 (6 bases). The CDR3 totals 12 residues. The V and J ends lost 4 bases and 8 bases respectively, with 14 bases between them. The germline V gene has CDR1 SQVTM and CDR2 ANQGSEA. The CDR3 loop reads CSVVPGVDEAFF. The CDR3 nucleotides read TGCAGCGTTGTCCCAGGGGTCGACGAAGCTTTCTTT. Based on the CDR3 plus reference TRBV29-1 and TRBJ1-1, the full variable domain is SAVISQKPSRDICQRGTSLTIQCQVDSQVTMMFWYRQQPGQSLTLIATANQGSEATYESGFVIDKFPISRPNLTFSTLTVSNMSPEDSSIYLCSVVPGVDEAFFGQGTRLTVV.

This clone was seen only once. The chain employs TRBV9 and TRBJ1-6, with TRBD1 as a possible D gene (5 bases). There are 15 residues in the CDR3. Germline values: CDR1 SGDLS, CDR2 YYNGEE. With 4 bases removed from V and 7 bases from J, the gap between germline ends came to 15 bases. DNA for the CDR3: TGTGCCAGCAGCCCACGACAGAGTGAGAATTCACCCCTCCACTTT. Protein: CASSPRQSENSPLHF. The variable domain in full, with the rest retrieved from reference TRBV9 and TRBJ1-6, is DSGVTQTPKHLITATGQRVTLRCSPRSGDLSVYWYQQSLDQGLQFLIQYYNGEERAKGNILERFSAQQFPDLHSELNLSSLELGDSALYFCASSPRQSENSPLHFGNGTRLTVT.

The V gene is TRBV7-2, the J gene TRBJ2-5; unclear D gene. The germline gives CDR1 SGHTA, CDR2 FQGNSA. This CDR3 is 13 amino acids long. V was clipped by 1 base and J by 4 bases, with 7 bases between them. The CDR3 here is CASSLVRRETQYF. Here the CDR3 DNA reads TGTGCCAGCAGCTTAGTCAGGCGAGAGACCCAGTACTTC.

This clone has only a few counts. The chain uses TRBV13 and TRBJ2-7; the D is unclear. The CDR3 runs to 13 residues. Germline V gene sequence: CDR1 PRHDT, CDR2 FYEKMQ (reference sequence). V lost 2 bases to trimming and J lost 1 base, with 6 bases between them. This CDR3 is CASSLMGSYEQYF. The CDR3 nucleotides are TGTGCCAGCAGCTTAATGGGATCCTACGAGCAGTACTTC.

This clone was picked up a small number of times. The chain combines TRBV27 with TRBJ2-5; TRBD1 aligns across 8 bases. V trimming: 6 bases; J trimming: 5 bases; junction bases outside the gene matches: 11. CDR3 length: 15 residues. The germline CDR1 and CDR2 sequences are MNHEY and SMNVEV (reference sequence). CDR3 in DNA: TGTGCCAGCAGACCCCGGACAGGGAAGGGGGAGACCCAGTACTTC. Residues: CASRPRTGKGETQYF.

The chain combines TRBV2 with TRBJ2-1; 9 bases fit TRBD1. Germline CDR1 reads SNHLY; CDR2 reads FYNNEI. The J segment lost 8 bases and the V segment lost 6 bases, leaving 2 bases of the junction unmatched. The length of the CDR3 is 12 residues. The CDR3 DNA is TGTGCCAGCAGGGGACAGGGCCATGAGCAGTTCTTC. As protein: CASRGQGHEQFF.

The chain links TRBV5-6 to TRBJ2-7, with no clear D. Between the trimmed V and J ends, which lost 0 bases and 5 bases, there was a span of 15 bases. The CDR3 runs 15 residues. The germline CDR1 and CDR2 sequences are SGHDT and YYEEEE. CDR3: CASSLAVNIVNEQYF. Written as DNA, the CDR3 is TGTGCCAGCAGCTTGGCTGTTAATATCGTGAACGAGCAGTACTTC.

The chain is built from TRBV7-9 and TRBJ1-2, with D perhaps TRBD1 (6 bases). This CDR3 has 14 residues. Germline CDR1 and CDR2: SEHNR and FQNEAQ (reference sequence). With 5 bases removed from V and 8 bases from J, the gap between germline ends came to 18 bases. CDR3 sequence (DNA): TGTGCCAGCAGCCTCACAGGGAGTCGGGGAGGCTACACCTTC. The encoded protein is CASSLTGSRGGYTF.

This clone showed up just once. The chain couples TRBV30 to TRBJ1-5, with 9 bases lining up with TRBD1. Trimming cost V 5 bases and J 6 bases; bases outside gene matches: 11. Looked up from germline, CDR1 is GTSNPN and CDR2 is SVGIG (reference sequence). The CDR3 totals 15 residues. This chain's CDR3 is CAWAPGQGFVQPQHF. Here the CDR3 DNA reads TGTGCCTGGGCACCTGGACAGGGGTTCGTTCAGCCCCAGCATTTT.

The genes are TRBV6-1 and TRBJ1-2, with a possible D match to TRBD1 (5 bases). The CDR3 runs 16 residues. CDR1 is MNHNS and CDR2 is SASEGT in the germline V gene. Trimming shortened V by 2 bases and J by 0 bases, and 13 bases separated the two germline ends. DNA of the CDR3: TGTGCCAGCAGTGAAAACAGGTCTAAATCTAACTATGGCTACACCTTC. This codes for CASSENRSKSNYGYTF.

The chain combines TRBV20-1 with TRBJ2-3, with D unresolved. The length of the CDR3 is 11 residues. Germline-derived CDR1 and CDR2 are DFQATT and SNEGSKA (reference sequence). The germline V and J ends were trimmed by 6 bases and 6 bases, with 10 bases remaining between them. The CDR3: CSALSGDTQYF. The CDR3 bases are TGCAGTGCCTTGTCCGGGGATACGCAGTATTTT.

The count of this clone is one. The rearrangement uses TRBV30 and TRBJ1-3; the D is unclear. Germline V CDR1 and CDR2: GTSNPN, SVGIG (reference sequence). V lost 0 bases and J 4 bases, leaving 7 bases between the germline ends. This CDR3 has 13 amino acids. Written as DNA, the CDR3 is TGTGCCTGGAGTGTTGTCCTCGGAAACACCATATATTTT. It translates to CAWSVVLGNTIYF.

The CDR3 here is CASSEGQGGLPLHF. Here the CDR3 DNA reads TGTGCCAGCAGCGAGGGACAGGGGGGCCTTCCCCTCCACTTT. The chain employs TRBV9 and TRBJ1-6, with 11 bases fitting TRBD1. The CDR3 covers 14 residues. Unmatched junction bases numbered 6, after V lost 3 bases and J lost 13 bases. Germline lookup yields CDR1 SGDLS and CDR2 YYNGEE.

The chain recombines TRBV7-2 with TRBJ2-3; 8 positions match TRBD2. The CDR3 spans 14 residues. With V trimmed by 5 bases and J by 7 bases, 8 bases remained unmatched. Germline CDR1 SGHTA, CDR2 FQGNSA. CDR3 in amino acids: CASSPGGAGYTQYF. The CDR3 DNA reads as TGTGCCAGCAGCCCCGGGGGGGCCGGTTATACGCAGTATTTT.

The chain couples TRBV27 to TRBJ2-1, with 8 bases lining up with TRBD1. Germline V gene lookup returns CDR1 MNHEY and CDR2 SMNVEV (reference sequence). This CDR3 contains 15 residues. V shed 6 bases and J 3 bases; nucleotides not matched to a gene: 7. CDR3: CASSPGTGVYNEQFF. In DNA, the CDR3 is TGTGCCAGCAGCCCCGGGACAGGTGTCTACAATGAGCAGTTCTTC.

As concerns this clone: The same CDR3 also results from other DNA sequences found in this sample. The chain joins TRBV29-1 to TRBJ2-3; D uncertain. Looked up from germline, CDR1 is SQVTM and CDR2 is ANQGSEA. The CDR3 has 12 residues. Trimming took off 3 bases at V and 1 base at J, with 5 bases between the two ends. CDR3 DNA sequence: TGCAGCGTTGACACTGGCACAGATACGCAGTATTTT. Translated, it gives CSVDTGTDTQYF.

The chain recombines TRBV4-2 with TRBJ2-1; 14 nucleotides line up with TRBD2. V lost 3 bases, J lost 8 bases, and 3 bases stayed unmatched. CDR1 and CDR2 (germline): LGHNA, YNFKEQ. The CDR3 sequence is 15 residues long. CDR3 DNA sequence: TGTGCCAGCAGCCAGACTAGCGGGGGGGCCGATGAGCAGTTCTTC. It yields the protein CASSQTSGGADEQFF.

The genes are TRBV2 and TRBJ2-2; D remains unclear. V shed 3 bases and J shed 3 bases, with 8 bases lying between them. The length of the CDR3 is 14 residues. Germline V gene data show CDR1 as SNHLY and CDR2 as FYNNEI. The DNA for the CDR3 is TGTGCCAGCAGTGACCACTTTCACACCGGGGAGCTGTTTTTT. Translation gives CASSDHFHTGELFF.

The chain is built from TRBV19 and TRBJ2-5; D call uncertain. V dropped 5 bases and J dropped 1 base, with 8 bases sitting between them. This CDR3 has 13 amino acids. Per the germline V gene, CDR1 is LNHDA and CDR2 is SQIVND (reference sequence). CDR3 region: CASSHRAQETQYF. In DNA, the CDR3 is TGTGCCAGTAGTCATCGGGCCCAAGAGACCCAGTACTTC.

This chain uses TRBV18 with TRBJ1-1; 10 bases match TRBD1. The CDR3 is 14 amino acids. V dropped 5 bases and J dropped 4; count of bases not matched to a gene: 4. Germline V lookup: CDR1 KGHSH, CDR2 LQKENI. The CDR3 loop reads CASSSGTGATEAFF. The CDR3 DNA sequence: TGTGCCAGCTCATCAGGGACAGGGGCCACTGAAGCTTTCTTT.

The J gene is TRBJ2-5, the V gene TRBV30; TRBD2 is a possible D gene (5 bases). The CDR3 contains 14 residues. CDR1 GTSNPN and CDR2 SVGIG come from the germline V gene (reference sequence). V was pared by 6 bases and J by 5 bases, with 19 bases between. CDR3 sequence reads: CACRLLEAAETQYF. In nucleotides, the CDR3 is TGTGCCTGCCGTCTACTGGAGGCCGCGGAGACCCAGTACTTC.

This clone showed up just once. This sequence joins TRBV6-6 and TRBJ1-5; 7 bases are a match to TRBD1. The germline CDR1 and CDR2 sequences are MNHNY and SVGAGI (reference sequence). The CDR3 is made up of 14 amino acids. The junction had 5 bases not matched to a gene; V was cut back by 5 bases and J by 4 bases. Here the CDR3 DNA reads TGTGCCAGCAGTGACAGACAGGGAAATCAGCCCCAGCATTTT. It codes for CASSDRQGNQPQHF.